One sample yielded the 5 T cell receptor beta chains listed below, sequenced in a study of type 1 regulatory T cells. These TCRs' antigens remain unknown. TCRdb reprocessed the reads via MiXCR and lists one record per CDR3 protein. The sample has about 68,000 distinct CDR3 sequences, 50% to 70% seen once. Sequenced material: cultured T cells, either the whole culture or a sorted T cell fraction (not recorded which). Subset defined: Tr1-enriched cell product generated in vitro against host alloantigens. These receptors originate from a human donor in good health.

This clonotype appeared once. CDR3 nucleotides: TGTGCCAGCTCACGGGACACCACACCTACCGGGGAGCTGTTTTTT. Encoded protein: CASSRDTTPTGELFF. This chain joins TRBV18 and TRBJ2-2; tentatively, D is TRBD1 (6 bases). The CDR3 length is 15 residues. V lost 4 bases and J lost 5, with 14 bases in between. Looked up from germline, CDR1 is KGHSH and CDR2 is LQKENI.

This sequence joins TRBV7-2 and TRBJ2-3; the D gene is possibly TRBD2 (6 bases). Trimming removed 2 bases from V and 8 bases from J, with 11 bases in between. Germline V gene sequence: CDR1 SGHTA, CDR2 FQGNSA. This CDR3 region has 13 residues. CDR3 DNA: TGTGCCAGCAGCTTAAGGGAGGCCCCTACGCAGTATTTT. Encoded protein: CASSLREAPTQYF.

CDR3 residues: CASSLISNEQFF. DNA for the CDR3: TGTGCCAGCAGTTTAATCTCCAATGAGCAGTTCTTC. This chain uses TRBV28 with TRBJ2-1; D is unresolved. The CDR3 is 12 amino acids. Deletions cut 2 bases from V and 6 bases from J, with 5 bases between. Germline V CDR1 and CDR2: MDHEN, SYDVKM. Combining the CDR3 with reference TRBV28 and TRBJ2-1 gives the whole variable domain DVKVTQSSRYLVKRTGEKVFLECVQDMDHENMFWYRQDPGLGLRLIYFSYDVKMKEKGDIPEGYSVSREKKERFSLILESASTNQTSMYLCASSLISNEQFFGPGTRLTVL.

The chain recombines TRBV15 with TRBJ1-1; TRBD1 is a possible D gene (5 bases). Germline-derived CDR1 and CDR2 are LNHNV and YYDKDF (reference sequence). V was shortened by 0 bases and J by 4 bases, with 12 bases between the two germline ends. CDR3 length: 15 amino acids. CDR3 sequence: CATSRDPRGGTEAFF. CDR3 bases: TGTGCCACCAGCAGAGATCCCCGGGGGGGCACTGAAGCTTTCTTT. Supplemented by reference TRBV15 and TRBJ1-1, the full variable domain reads DAMVIQNPRYQVTQFGKPVTLSCSQTLNHNVMYWYQQKSSQAPKLLFHYYDKDFNNEADTPDNFQSRRPNTSFCFLDIRSPGLGDTAMYLCATSRDPRGGTEAFFGQGTRLTVV.

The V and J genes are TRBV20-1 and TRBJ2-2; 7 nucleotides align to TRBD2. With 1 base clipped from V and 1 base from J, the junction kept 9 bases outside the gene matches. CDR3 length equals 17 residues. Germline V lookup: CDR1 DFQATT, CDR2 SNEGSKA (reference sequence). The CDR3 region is CSARVSSGYLNTGELFF. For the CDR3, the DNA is TGCAGTGCTAGAGTCTCTAGCGGATACCTGAACACCGGGGAGCTGTTTTTT.